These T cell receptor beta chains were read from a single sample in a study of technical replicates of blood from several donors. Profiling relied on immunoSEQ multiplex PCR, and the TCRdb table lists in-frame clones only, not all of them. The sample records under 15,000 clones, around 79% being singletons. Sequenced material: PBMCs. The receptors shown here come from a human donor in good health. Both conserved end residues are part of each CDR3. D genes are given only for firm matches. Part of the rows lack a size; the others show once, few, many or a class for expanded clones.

CDR3: CASSVGLAGADTQYF
DNA: TGTGCCAGCAGCGTAGGCCTAGCGGGAGCGGATACGCAGTATTTT
size: -
J: TRBJ2-3
D: TRBD2
V: TRBV9

CDR3: CASSYLQETQYF
DNA: TGTGCCAGCAGTTATCTCCAAGAGACCCAGTACTTC
size: few
J: TRBJ2-5
D: -
V: TRBV2

CDR3: CASSAPGSSYTF
DNA: TGTGCCAGCAGTGCCCCCGGGTCAAGCTACACCTTC
size: -
J: TRBJ1-2
D: -
V: TRBV28

CDR3: CASNEGADQPQHF
DNA: TGTGCCAGCAACGAGGGGGCTGATCAGCCCCAGCATTTT
size: -
J: TRBJ1-5
D: TRBD1
V: TRBV2

CDR3: CASRGTAGGIGELFF
DNA: TGTGCCAGCAGGGGGACTGCGGGAGGAATCGGGGAGCTGTTTTTT
size: few
J: TRBJ2-2
D: TRBD2
V: TRBV6-1

CDR3: CASSSYGTDSTDTQYF
DNA: TGTGCCAGCAGCTCGTACGGGACAGATAGCACAGATACGCAGTATTTT
size: -
J: TRBJ2-3
D: TRBD1
V: TRBV11-3

CDR3: CASSLEVAGPETQYF
DNA: TGCGCCAGCAGCTTGGAAGTCGCGGGACCGGAGACCCAGTACTTC
size: -
J: TRBJ2-5
D: -
V: TRBV5-1

CDR3: CASSPLAGVQETQYF
DNA: TGTGCCAGTAGTCCGTTAGCGGGAGTCCAAGAGACCCAGTACTTC
size: -
J: TRBJ2-5
D: TRBD2
V: TRBV19

CDR3: CASSLDRNTEAFF
DNA: TGTGCCAGCAGCTTAGACAGGAACACTGAAGCTTTCTTT
size: -
J: TRBJ1-1
D: -
V: TRBV7-7

CDR3: CASSQDEGGSTEAFF
DNA: TGTGCCAGCAGCCAAGATGAGGGAGGAAGCACTGAAGCTTTCTTT
size: few
J: TRBJ1-1
D: -
V: TRBV4-2

CDR3: CASSSQLAGVQEQFF
DNA: TGTGCCAGCAGCTCTCAACTAGCGGGAGTTCAGGAGCAGTTCTTC
size: -
J: TRBJ2-1
D: TRBD2
V: TRBV5-4

CDR3: CASSDSVNFLSGANVLTF
DNA: TGTGCCAGCAGTGACTCTGTAAACTTCCTCTCTGGGGCCAACGTCCTGACTTTC
size: -
J: TRBJ2-6
D: -
V: TRBV6-4

CDR3: CASTRGRTGEQYF
DNA: TGTGCCAGTACCAGGGGGCGTACGGGTGAGCAGTACTTC
size: once
J: TRBJ2-7
D: TRBD1
V: TRBV19

CDR3: CASSPDYPTNEKLFF
DNA: TGTGCCAGCAGTCCCGACTACCCGACTAATGAAAAACTGTTTTTT
size: -
J: TRBJ1-4
D: -
V: TRBV6-5

CDR3: CASSLAGAGTEAFF
DNA: TGCGCCAGCAGCTTAGCGGGGGCAGGGACTGAAGCTTTCTTT
size: -
J: TRBJ1-1
D: -
V: TRBV5-1

CDR3: CASMGGPNDYNEQFF
DNA: TGTGCCAGTATGGGGGGGCCGAATGACTACAATGAGCAGTTCTTC
size: -
J: TRBJ2-1
D: -
V: TRBV19

CDR3: CASSLPGKGYTF
DNA: TGTGCCAGCAGTTTACCGGGGAAGGGCTACACCTTC
size: once
J: TRBJ1-2
D: -
V: TRBV28

CDR3: CASSLHRDSQPQHF
DNA: TGTGCCAGCAGTTTACACAGGGACAGTCAGCCCCAGCATTTT
size: -
J: TRBJ1-5
D: TRBD1
V: TRBV28

CDR3: CASFGQRAKNIQYF
DNA: TGTGCCAGCTTTGGACAGAGAGCCAAAAACATTCAGTACTTC
size: once
J: TRBJ2-4
D: -
V: TRBV2

CDR3: CASSYGTGTYNEQFF
DNA: TGTGCCAGCAGTTACGGGACAGGGACCTACAATGAGCAGTTCTTC
size: -
J: TRBJ2-1
D: TRBD1
V: TRBV6-5

CDR3: CASSMTVFQETQYF
DNA: TGTGCCAGCAGCATGACAGTTTTCCAAGAGACCCAGTACTTC
size: -
J: TRBJ2-5
D: -
V: TRBV5-4

CDR3: CASSQGQGDEQYF
DNA: TGCGCCAGCAGCCAGGGACAGGGCGACGAGCAGTACTTC
size: medium-sized
J: TRBJ2-7
D: TRBD1
V: TRBV4-1

CDR3: CASSNRQGEEAFF
DNA: TGTGCCAGCAGCAACCGCCAGGGTGAAGAAGCTTTCTTT
size: -
J: TRBJ1-1
D: -
V: TRBV21-1

CDR3: CASSLVSTETQYF
DNA: TGTGCCAGCAGCTTGGTTAGTACGGAGACCCAGTACTTC
size: -
J: TRBJ2-5
D: -
V: TRBV7-6

CDR3: CASSARENQPQHF
DNA: TGTGCCAGCAGTGCTCGGGAGAATCAGCCCCAGCATTTT
size: -
J: TRBJ1-5
D: -
V: TRBV6-1

CDR3: CASSLTGGSGQPQHF
DNA: TGTGCCAGCAGCCTGACAGGGGGCTCGGGGCAGCCCCAGCATTTT
size: -
J: TRBJ1-5
D: TRBD1
V: TRBV6-1

CDR3: CASSGISGDSREKLFF
DNA: TGTGCCAGCAGTGGGATTTCGGGAGACAGTCGTGAAAAACTGTTTTTT
size: few
J: TRBJ1-4
D: -
V: TRBV6-1

CDR3: CASSSSIRNYGYTF
DNA: TGTGCCAGCAGTTCGTCAATCAGGAACTATGGCTACACCTTC
size: -
J: TRBJ1-2
D: -
V: TRBV27

CDR3: CASSFLGQAKDNEQFF
DNA: TGTGCCAGCAGTTTTTTGGGACAGGCAAAAGACAATGAGCAGTTCTTC
size: -
J: TRBJ2-1
D: TRBD1
V: TRBV27